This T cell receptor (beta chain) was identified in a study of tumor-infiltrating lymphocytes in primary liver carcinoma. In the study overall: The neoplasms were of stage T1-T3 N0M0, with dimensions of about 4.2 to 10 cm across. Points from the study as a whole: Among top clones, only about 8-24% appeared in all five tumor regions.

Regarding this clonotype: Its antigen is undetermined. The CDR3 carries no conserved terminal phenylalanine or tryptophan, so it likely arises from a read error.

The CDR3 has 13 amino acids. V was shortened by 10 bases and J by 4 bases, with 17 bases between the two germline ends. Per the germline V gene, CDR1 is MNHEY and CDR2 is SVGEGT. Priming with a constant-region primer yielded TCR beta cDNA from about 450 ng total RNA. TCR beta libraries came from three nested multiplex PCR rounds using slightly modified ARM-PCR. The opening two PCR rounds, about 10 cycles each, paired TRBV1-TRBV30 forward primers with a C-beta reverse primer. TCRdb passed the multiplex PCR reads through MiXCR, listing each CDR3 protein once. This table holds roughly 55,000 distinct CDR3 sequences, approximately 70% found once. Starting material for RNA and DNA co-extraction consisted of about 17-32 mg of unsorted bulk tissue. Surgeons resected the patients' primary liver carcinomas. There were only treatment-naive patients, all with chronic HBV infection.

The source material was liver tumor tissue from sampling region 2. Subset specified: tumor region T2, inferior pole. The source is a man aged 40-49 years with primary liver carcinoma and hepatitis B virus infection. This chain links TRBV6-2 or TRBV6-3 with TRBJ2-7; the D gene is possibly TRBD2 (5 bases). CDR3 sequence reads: CATRASGRYEQYL. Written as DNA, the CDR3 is TGTGCCACCCGGGCTAGTGGGAGATACGAGCAGTACCTC.